The clone carrying this T cell receptor (beta chain) was found many times. Antigen: not known. The sample belongs to a study of CD8 T cells in ankylosing spondylitis. Study results and limitations: Disease-linked clones were reportedly significantly enriched in matched ankylosing spondylitis synovial fluid. There were earlier reports of some motif variants in reactive arthritis synovial fluid and blood. As for the disease-linked clones, they showed a CD8+ phenotype and occurred at relatively low frequencies in peripheral blood.

The V and J ends lost 2 bases and 4 bases respectively, with 8 bases between them. The CDR3 is 13 residues long. Germline V CDR1 and CDR2: LNHDA, SQIVND (reference sequence). Preparation of TCR beta libraries was done by quantitative 5'-RACE with molecular barcodes. A single record per CDR3 protein comes from TCRdb applying MiXCR to the 5' RACE reads. The data hold roughly 250,000 distinct CDR3 sequences, with around 7.8% observed a single time. The material sequenced was blood, either unsorted or a sorted T cell fraction (not recorded which). This TCR was sampled from a male donor with ankylosing spondylitis or in good health (not recorded which). V gene TRBV19 combines with J gene TRBJ1-1, with no clear D. DNA for the CDR3: TGTGCCAGTAGTATAAGACTTGGCACTGAAGCTTTCTTT. Its protein is CASSIRLGTEAFF.